These 26 T cell receptor beta chains were all obtained from the same sample, sequenced in a study of blood T cell repertoires in COVID-19. Clones were sequenced by immunoSEQ multiplex PCR, and TCRdb holds only the in-frame ones, with some missing. The repertoire holds 350,000 to 400,000 clones, with 90% as singletons. Material: peripheral blood. These receptors were taken from a man aged 18 to 30 with active or convalescent COVID-19.

The CDR3 region is CASSRGGIAVGIPNYGYTF. DNA of the CDR3: TGTGCCAGTAGTAGAGGCGGGATTGCCGTGGGAATCCCTAACTATGGCTACACCTTC. The rearrangement links TRBV19 to TRBJ1-2; no clear D gene. Germline lookup yields CDR1 LNHDA and CDR2 SQIVND (reference sequence). The length of the CDR3 is 19 residues. Trimming left V 4 bases short and J 0 bases short, with 24 bases between.

The rearrangement joins TRBV28 to TRBJ2-7, with D hard to call. CDR1 and CDR2 (germline): MDHEN, SYDVKM. This CDR3 spans 14 amino acids. Trimming removed 7 bases from V and 3 bases from J, with 16 bases in between. The CDR3 loop is CASTTTPRRYEQYF. The CDR3 DNA is TGTGCCAGCACCACTACCCCCCGGCGCTACGAGCAGTACTTC.

The chain is built from TRBV5-1 and TRBJ2-3; TRBD2 agrees at 12 bases. J gave up 6 bases and V 3 bases, and 11 bases lay outside the gene matches. The CDR3 sequence is 17 residues long. Per the germline V gene, CDR1 is SGHRS and CDR2 is YFSETQ. CDR3 sequence (DNA): TGCGCCAGCAGCTCAAGAGGGGCTAGCGGGAGGGGGGATACGCAGTATTTT. Its translation: CASSSRGASGRGDTQYF.

This chain connects TRBV4-3 to TRBJ1-1, with D perhaps TRBD1 (5 bases). The CDR3 covers 16 residues. Germline loops: CDR1 LGHNA, CDR2 YSLEER. The V gene lost 4 bases and the J gene lost 4 bases, with 19 bases spanning the gap. CDR3 sequence: CASSRRYPGGITEAFF. The CDR3 DNA sequence: TGCGCCAGCAGCCGAAGATACCCCGGGGGAATCACTGAAGCTTTCTTT.

The CDR3 loop reads CASSGGRELDTQYF. The CDR3 region has the DNA TGTGCCAGTAGTGGCGGGAGGGAGTTAGATACGCAGTATTTT. The chain uses TRBV19 and TRBJ2-3; 9 bases align to TRBD2. V dropped 5 bases and J dropped 5; count of bases not matched to a gene: 5. This CDR3 has 14 residues. Germline V gene data show CDR1 as LNHDA and CDR2 as SQIVND (reference sequence).

The gene calls are TRBV4-1 and TRBJ2-1; D not certain. The germline gives CDR1 MGHRA, CDR2 YSYEKL. Trimming shortened V by 4 bases and J by 6 bases, and 19 bases separated the two germline ends. CDR3 length: 16 amino acids. In DNA form, the CDR3 reads TGCGCCAGCAGCCCCCCGATTTTTGGAGCGCCCAATGAGCAGTTCTTC. This translates into CASSPPIFGAPNEQFF.

The chain joins TRBV6-4 to TRBJ2-1; the match to TRBD2 covers 12 bases. The germline V gene encodes CDR1 MRHNA and CDR2 SNTAGT. V dropped 6 bases and J dropped 8; count of bases not matched to a gene: 5. CDR3 length: 14 residues. In DNA, the CDR3 is TGTGCCAGCAGGCTAGCGGGGGGGCCATATGAGCAGTTCTTC. It is translated as CASRLAGGPYEQFF.

The DNA for the CDR3 is TGTGCCAGCAGCTTAGTTGGCAGGGGTAACACCATATATTTT. Translating gives CASSLVGRGNTIYF. The chain uses TRBV13 and TRBJ1-3, with D possibly being TRBD1 (6 bases). Deletions cut 1 base from V and 7 bases from J, with 11 bases between. Germline CDR1 is PRHDT and CDR2 is FYEKMQ (reference sequence). CDR3 length equals 14 residues.

Points on this clone: Different DNA sequences within this sample yield the same CDR3. The chain is built from TRBV9 and TRBJ2-5; 9 bases map to TRBD1. The germline CDR1 and CDR2 sequences are SGDLS and YYNGEE. V was pared by 4 bases and J by 3 bases, with 4 bases of the junction left unmatched. The CDR3 is 14 amino acids. The CDR3 DNA sequence: TGTGCCAGCAGCCTCGGGACAGGGAAAGAGACCCAGTACTTC. Amino acids: CASSLGTGKETQYF.

The J gene is TRBJ2-7, the V gene TRBV19; 7 bases are shared with TRBD2. V shed 5 bases, J shed 0 bases, and the junction held 7 bases outside the gene matches. This CDR3 is 15 amino acids long. The germline CDR1 and CDR2 sequences are LNHDA and SQIVND (reference sequence). The CDR3 is CASSSAGDYSYEQYF. The CDR3, as DNA: TGTGCCAGTAGTTCGGCGGGGGATTACTCCTACGAGCAGTACTTC.

The chain combines TRBV5-1 with TRBJ2-2; 9 bases line up with TRBD1. Trimming removed 2 bases from V and 6 bases from J; junction bases left unmatched: 17. There are 19 residues in the CDR3. Germline loops: CDR1 SGHRS, CDR2 YFSETQ. CDR3 nucleotide sequence: TGCGCCAGCAGCTTTAACAATAGACCGGGACAGGGAGGGTCCGGGGAGCTGTTTTTT. Translation: CASSFNNRPGQGGSGELFF.

The J gene is TRBJ2-5, the V gene TRBV4-2, with 7 bases fitting TRBD2. Germline CDR1 reads LGHNA; CDR2 reads YNFKEQ. Trimming at V came to 2 bases and at J to 5 bases, leaving 14 bases not matched to a gene. The CDR3 totals 17 residues. This CDR3 reads CASSQKATVSGAETQYF. In nucleotides, the CDR3 is TGTGCCAGCAGCCAAAAGGCCACCGTGAGCGGGGCTGAGACCCAGTACTTC.

The chain is built from TRBV15 and TRBJ2-7; D is unresolved. The CDR3 has 12 amino acids. Trimming stripped 5 bases from V and 0 bases from J, with 5 bases between. Per the germline V gene, CDR1 is LNHNV and CDR2 is YYDKDF (reference sequence). The CDR3 nucleotides are TGTGCCACCAGCGCCAGCTCCTACGAGCAGTACTTC. Translating it yields CATSASSYEQYF.

The rearrangement joins TRBV19 to TRBJ1-5; TRBD1 is a possible D gene (5 bases). Trimming removed 3 bases from V and 9 bases from J, with 12 bases in between. Germline assignment: CDR1 LNHDA and CDR2 SQIVND (reference sequence). There are 13 residues in the CDR3. The CDR3 spells CASSMGMGGPQHF. CDR3 sequence (DNA): TGTGCCAGTAGTATGGGGATGGGGGGGCCCCAGCATTTT.

The chain couples TRBV4-3 to TRBJ1-4; D uncertain. V was cut by 0 bases and J by 2 bases, with 13 bases left in between. CDR1 is LGHNA and CDR2 is YSLEER in the germline V gene. The CDR3 runs to 17 residues. The CDR3 DNA follows: TGCGCCAGCAGCCAAGACCCAGTTGCAAGTACTAATGAAAAACTGTTTTTT. Amino acid sequence: CASSQDPVASTNEKLFF.

In this sample, this clone turned up a few times. The V and J genes are TRBV27 and TRBJ2-2, with 10 bases that match TRBD2. This CDR3 is built from 17 residues. CDR1 MNHEY and CDR2 SMNVEV come from the germline V gene (reference sequence). The V segment lost 5 bases and the J segment 0 bases; nucleotides outside the gene matches: 6. The chain's CDR3 is CASSRGTSATNTGELFF. CDR3 DNA: TGTGCCAGCAGTCGCGGGACTAGCGCGACGAACACCGGGGAGCTGTTTTTT.

With respect to this clone: This sample also contains other DNA sequences that code for the same CDR3. The rearrangement uses TRBV20-1 and TRBJ2-5, with D hard to call. Germline CDR1 reads DFQATT; CDR2 reads SNEGSKA (reference sequence). The CDR3 length is 10 residues. V was shortened by 2 bases and J by 5 bases, with 3 bases between the two germline ends. The CDR3 DNA sequence: TGCAGTGCTAGACGTGAGACCCAGTACTTC. Translation: CSARRETQYF.

The chain combines TRBV27 with TRBJ1-5; 7 bases are a match to TRBD1. The CDR3 contains 15 residues. Germline assignment: CDR1 MNHEY and CDR2 SMNVEV (reference sequence). Trimming at V came to 6 bases and at J to 5 bases, leaving 10 bases not matched to a gene. Here the CDR3 reads CASSPGGRWDQPQHF. In DNA form, the CDR3 reads TGTGCCAGCAGCCCAGGGGGGCGATGGGATCAGCCCCAGCATTTT.

The chain recombines TRBV4-3 with TRBJ1-5; D is unresolved. Trimming removed 0 bases from V and 2 bases from J, with 11 bases in between. The CDR3 totals 16 residues. CDR1 LGHNA and CDR2 YSLEER come from the germline V gene. CDR3 bases: TGCGCCAGCAGCCAAGATTTTACCCGGGGCAATCAGCCCCAGCATTTT. It yields the protein CASSQDFTRGNQPQHF.

The rearrangement joins TRBV18 to TRBJ1-2; the match to TRBD1 covers 11 bases. V trimming: 8 bases; J trimming: 5 bases; junction bases outside the gene matches: 7. The CDR3 has 14 residues. Germline V CDR1 and CDR2: KGHSH, LQKENI. CDR3 DNA: TGTGCCAGCACAGGACAGGGGGCTACTTATGGCTACACCTTC. Translated, it gives CASTGQGATYGYTF.

This chain uses TRBV14 with TRBJ2-5; 11 bases are shared with TRBD2. Trimming at V came to 1 base and at J to 1 base, leaving 2 bases not matched to a gene. CDR3 length: 16 residues. CDR1 and CDR2 (germline): SGHDN, FVKESK. The CDR3 reads CASSQGLAGGQETQYF. As DNA, the CDR3 is TGTGCCAGCAGCCAAGGGCTAGCGGGGGGCCAAGAGACCCAGTACTTC.

This chain links TRBV18 with TRBJ2-3; possible D gene TRBD1, 5 bases. Germline V lookup: CDR1 KGHSH, CDR2 LQKENI. V dropped 2 bases and J dropped 7 bases, with 13 bases sitting between them. This CDR3 region has 14 residues. CDR3 coding DNA: TGTGCCAGCTCACCATTGACCCAGGGAAATACGCAGTATTTT. Residues: CASSPLTQGNTQYF.

CDR3 sequence reads: CASSSEPGQVYEQYF. Written as DNA, the CDR3 is TGCGCCAGCAGCAGCGAACCGGGACAGGTCTACGAGCAGTACTTC. The V and J genes are TRBV5-1 and TRBJ2-7; 8 bases are a match to TRBD1. The V segment lost 4 bases and the J segment 3 bases; nucleotides outside the gene matches: 9. CDR3 length equals 15 residues. The V gene's germline CDR1 is SGHRS and CDR2 YFSETQ.

The V call is TRBV19, the J call TRBJ1-3; D ambiguous. Deletions cut 9 bases from V and 1 base from J, with 13 bases between. The CDR3 has 14 amino acids. Germline V CDR1 and CDR2: LNHDA, SQIVND (reference sequence). The CDR3 DNA reads TGTGCCAGCAGCCAGGTTATTTCTGGAAACACCATATATTTT. This sequence encodes CASSQVISGNTIYF.

The CDR3 is CATLLGGPNNEQFF. CDR3 DNA sequence: TGTGCCACCCTGCTCGGCGGCCCCAACAATGAGCAGTTCTTC. The chain has TRBV6-5 and TRBJ2-1; D call uncertain. The CDR3 has 14 residues. The germline V gene encodes CDR1 MNHEY and CDR2 SVGAGI. Between the trimmed V and J ends, which lost 10 bases and 5 bases, there was a span of 18 bases.

The genes are TRBV10-3 and TRBJ1-6; D is unresolved. V was pared by 7 bases and J by 8 bases, with 15 bases between. The CDR3 consists of 14 residues. Germline lookup yields CDR1 ENHRY and CDR2 SYGVKD. The CDR3 is CAITPSGRYSPLHF. Here the CDR3 DNA reads TGTGCCATCACTCCGTCGGGTAGGTATTCACCCCTCCACTTT.